The present entry profiles one T cell receptor (beta chain) with its context. This clonotype has a count of ten or more. Its antigen remains undetermined. Per-base quality was not reported, and no clone a single base away is much larger than it. The data originate from a study of CD8+CD57+ T cells in acquired aplastic anemia (dated by TCRdb to 2016 to 2019). A note on the overall study: A mean of approximately 2.9 ug of DNA, ranging from about 0.19 to 30 ug, was extracted from sorted CD4+ and CD8+ cells. Healthy donor samples averaged roughly 9.9 million reads for CD4+ and around 12 million for CD8+ cells.

TCR repertoires of sorted CD4+ and CD8+ blood T cells from severe aplastic anemia patients and healthy subjects were deep-sequenced in the study. Ficoll-Paque density gradient centrifugation was used to isolate peripheral blood mononuclear cells. CD4+ and CD8+ T cells were sorted by FACS or magnetic beads before DNA extraction. General study outcomes and caveats: About 29 CD8+ CDR3 sequences were found to be shared between patients and controls, but these sequences appeared to be highly expressed in patients and within the immunodominant clones of the patients. Patients and healthy controls showed no significant difference in CD8+ Simpson's diversity (P=0.060).

Profiling of TCR beta VDJ combinations and CDR3 sequences used genomic DNA as the template. TCR repertoire sequencing was run on an Illumina HiSeq 2000. The study's own analysis went as follows. TRBV/TRBJ rearrangement plots, CDR3 size and DJ length profiles, and Simpson's diversity index were used to assess repertoires. The most abundant DNA sequence in the deep sequencing data was defined as the immunodominant clone. CDR3 amino acid sequences were checked for sharing across subjects and were also compared against the VDJdb database and published repertoires. TCRdb's own reprocessing of the public reads used fastp at Q25 and MiXCR and kept productive beta chains. Rows are unified per CDR3 protein, each entry keeping the most common DNA and genes. TCRdb assigned the V and J calls; the authors' analysis was not used. The sample profile shows about 130,000 distinct CDR3 sequences; 48% of them were found once. The ten most abundant clones make up about 2.5% of the sample.

Based on the germline V gene (reference sequence), the CDR1 and CDR2 sequences are SEHNR and FQNEAQ. V is cut back by 7 bases and J by 10 bases, with 9 bases in the junction unmatched. The CDR3 sequence holds 13 residues, the cysteine and phenylalanine included. Only CDR3 DNA remains: 39 bases, in frame from the first base. This chain joins TRBV7-9 to TRBJ2-1; 8 bases in the middle match TRBD1. The source material was sorted CD4+, CD8+, or CD8+CD57+ T cells (not recorded which) from PBMCs. The receptor was isolated from a human donor in good health, serving as a control. The CDR3 region: CASILDRAEEQFF. The nucleotides read TGTGCCAGCATCCTGGACAGGGCGGAGGAGCAGTTCTTC.